This T cell receptor beta chain is from a study of PD-L1 blockade in urothelial cancer (dated by TCRdb to about 2017). About the study as a whole: Therapy was started in about 2014 for all patients, and atezolizumab 1,200 mg was administered intravenously every 3 weeks. Durable clinical benefit was achieved by nine patients and was not achieved by 20 patients. Durable clinical benefit was defined as progression-free survival longer than 6 months, and TCR features were also tested against progression-free and overall survival. Some 29 patients had pretreatment blood TCR-seq, around 25 had at least one posttreatment blood collection, and around 25 had tumor TCR-seq. Patients had an ECOG performance status of 0 or 1 and had received between 0 and 3 prior chemotherapy regimens. The study, an exploratory multi-omic analysis, examined somatic, immune and clinical correlates of response to PD-L1 blockade with atezolizumab in urothelial cancer. About 90% of the roughly 30 patients were males with bladder-origin urothelial cancer, and about two thirds of the roughly 30 reported a prior smoking history. Blood samples gave median yields of 141,255 T cells and 80,000 or so unique TCRs, along with a median clonality of about 0.084. Whole exome sequencing and RNA sequencing of pretreatment tumors were performed alongside TCR sequencing in the same patients. Pretreatment tumor samples, along with matched peripheral blood serially collected before and after atezolizumab treatment, were subjected to TCR sequencing. Blood samples were analyzed at two time points: 3 weeks after treatment start (second dose) and 6 weeks after treatment start.

Synthetic TCR analog templates were spiked into each PCR to estimate absolute template abundance from read counts. TCRbeta CDR3 regions were amplified from genomic DNA with bias-controlled V and J gene primers using the immunoSEQ assay. Sequencing of rearranged TCRbeta segments was performed at approximately 20X coverage. The published analysis was carried out like this. Clustering was used to correct sequencing errors, and CDR3s were annotated against IMGT to assign V, D and J genes. Only productive TCRbeta rearrangements were used in downstream analyses, excluding out-of-frame or stop-codon sequences. To compute clonality, Shannon entropy was normalized by the log of the number of unique productive sequences and then subtracted from one. Fisher's exact test with Benjamini-Hochberg correction, using a cutoff of adjusted p below 0.01, was how clones that differed between time points or between blood and tumor were identified. TCRdb's version of the immuneACCESS table is confined to in-frame rearrangements and falls short of the full clone set. An unresolved V gene accounts for under half of the shortfall where checked; the remainder is of unknown origin. The V and J calls and clone size were taken over from that table, and D and trimming were inferred from the DNA. The sample yields more than 90,000 clones; approximately 87% were counted once. Of the sample, approximately 8.4% falls within the top ten clones.

Notes on this clone: It lacks a known antigen. Base qualities are not provided; no much larger clone lies one nucleotide away.

Broad study findings and their caveats: Because of the small sample size (n ≈ 31) and the many exploratory analyses performed, the results are intended to be regarded as hypothesis-generating. A pretreatment peripheral blood TCR clonality below the median was linked to improved progression-free and overall survival. Patients with durable benefit showed greater expansion of tumor-associated TCR clones in peripheral blood 3 weeks after starting treatment (n of about 20, p = 0.022).

Sample time point, as interpreted from the label and publication: peripheral blood 6 weeks after treatment start. A total of some 30 patients with locally advanced or metastatic urothelial carcinoma, treated at Memorial Sloan Kettering on a trial protocol, made up the cohort. Peripheral blood mononuclear cells were collected pretreatment and during treatment, at between 1 and 8 total time points per patient. The Qiagen DNeasy Blood extraction kit was used to purify genomic DNA from total PBMCs and from tumor samples. PBMCs were collected pretreatment and during treatment, and were isolated and stored as previously described. CDR1 is given as MGHRA and CDR2 as YSYEKL, both from the germline V gene. V drops 0 bases and J drops 8 bases, leaving 13 bases in between. Reading from cysteine to phenylalanine, the CDR3 counts 15 amino acids. The CDR3 DNA has 45 bases and is translated from base 1.

The V and J genes are TRBV4-1 and TRBJ1-4; D gene: possibly TRBD1, on 6 matching bases. The sample consisted of PBMCs, taken around atezolizumab (anti-PD-L1) treatment. The receptor was derived from a man aged 65 to 79 with urothelial cancer. The base sequence is TGCGCCAGCAGCCAAGAAGGACAAAGGGGGGAAAAACTGTTTTTT. It encodes CASSQEGQRGEKLFF.